A single sample gave rise to the 13 T cell receptor beta chains below, sequenced in a study of metastatic and nonmetastatic thyroid tumors. MiXCR reprocessed the PCR reads for TCRdb. The table lists about 22,000 clones, 15% to 20% of them singletons. Among the patients, none had received any treatment before thyroid surgery. The sample comprised blood. The receptor set was obtained from a male donor with papillary thyroid cancer or a benign thyroid nodule (not recorded which). Some clones in this sample may be carry-over from other donors' samples.

This chain uses TRBV28 with TRBJ1-5; D possibly corresponds to TRBD1 (5 bases). The germline V and J ends were trimmed by 5 bases and 0 bases, with 14 bases remaining between them. The CDR3 has 16 amino acids. Germline V CDR1 and CDR2: MDHEN, SYDVKM. CDR3 sequence: CASSPRGGDSNQPQHF. The DNA of the CDR3 is TGTGCCAGCAGTCCCCGGGGAGGGGATAGCAATCAGCCCCAGCATTTT.

In its sample, this clone was seen many times. V is TRBV5-1 and J is TRBJ2-1, with 7 bases fitting TRBD2. With 2 bases clipped from V and 10 bases from J, the junction kept 12 bases outside the gene matches. CDR3 length: 15 amino acids. Germline-derived CDR1 and CDR2 are SGHRS and YFSETQ. CDR3 coding DNA: TGCGCCAGCAGCTTAGCGGCTAGCGGAGAAGAGGAGCAGTTCTTC. Its translation is CASSLAASGEEEQFF.

This clone has at least ten counts. This chain connects TRBV28 to TRBJ1-6; D ambiguous. The V and J ends lost 5 bases and 9 bases respectively, with 17 bases between them. Per germline, CDR1 MDHEN and CDR2 SYDVKM. This CDR3 is built from 15 residues. In DNA, the CDR3 is TGTGCCAGCAGTCCCGAGGCCGGGCTCACTTCACCCCTCCACTTT. Protein sequence: CASSPEAGLTSPLHF.

This clone was observed at least ten times. The chain uses TRBV4-2 and TRBJ2-4; D unclear. Looked up from germline, CDR1 is LGHNA and CDR2 is YNFKEQ. V lost 0 bases, J lost 0 bases, and 6 bases lay in between. The CDR3 has 15 residues. The CDR3 reads CASSQEVPAKNIQYF. The DNA for the CDR3 is TGTGCCAGCAGCCAAGAAGTACCAGCCAAAAACATTCAGTACTTC.

This clone occurred a few times. The chain links TRBV28 to TRBJ2-4; unclear D gene. Trimming removed 5 bases from V and 3 bases from J, with 8 bases in between. The CDR3 extends over 13 amino acids. The germline V gene encodes CDR1 MDHEN and CDR2 SYDVKM. The CDR3 region is CASSNLSKNIQYF. The CDR3 coding sequence is TGTGCCAGCAGTAACCTTAGCAAAAACATTCAGTACTTC. Using reference TRBV28 and TRBJ2-4 for the parts outside the CDR3, the full variable domain is DVKVTQSSRYLVKRTGEKVFLECVQDMDHENMFWYRQDPGLGLRLIYFSYDVKMKEKGDIPEGYSVSREKKERFSLILESASTNQTSMYLCASSNLSKNIQYFGAGTRLSVL.

Relative to its sample, this clone is medium-sized. At one end the junction does not follow the germline gene, possibly because of a read error. The rearrangement links TRBV3-1 to TRBJ2-3; the D is unclear. The CDR3 extends over 15 amino acids. CDR1 is LGHDT and CDR2 is YNNKEL in the germline V gene (reference sequence). CDR3 loop: CASSQDWVSTDTQYF. The CDR3 DNA sequence: TGTGCCAGCAGCCAAGATTGGGTTAGCACTGATACGCAGTATTTT.

There are many counts of this clone. The chain is built from TRBV7-9 and TRBJ2-5; D is perhaps TRBD2 (5 bases). The CDR3 is 16 residues long. V shed 2 bases and J shed 7 bases, with 20 bases lying between them. Per germline, CDR1 SEHNR and CDR2 FQNEAQ (reference sequence). CDR3 DNA sequence: TGTGCCAGCAGCTTAACCGAGGGATCAGGTGTAGGGACCCAGTACTTC. This encodes CASSLTEGSGVGTQYF.

A remark on this clone: This may be a read error, as it is one base from a much larger clone. The chain combines TRBV29-1 with TRBJ1-3, with D possibly matching TRBD1 (6 bases). The length of the CDR3 is 14 residues. Deletions cut 8 bases from V and 0 bases from J, with 14 bases between. Germline assignment: CDR1 SQVTM and CDR2 ANQGSEA. The CDR3, as DNA: TGCAGCACCGAAAAGGGGGGCTCTGGAAACACCATATATTTT. This gives the protein CSTEKGGSGNTIYF.

This chain connects TRBV9 to TRBJ1-1, with D perhaps matching TRBD1 (5 bases). The germline V gene encodes CDR1 SGDLS and CDR2 YYNGEE. This CDR3 spans 15 amino acids. Trimming shortened V by 6 bases and J by 0 bases, and 15 bases separated the two germline ends. CDR3 amino acids: CASIGAGSMNTEAFF. Written as DNA, the CDR3 is TGTGCCAGCATCGGGGCGGGCAGCATGAACACTGAAGCTTTCTTT.

The rearrangement links TRBV4-1 to TRBJ2-2, with 12 bases matching TRBD2. This CDR3 is built from 16 residues. V was clipped by 5 bases and J by 2 bases; unmatched bases: 3. CDR1 MGHRA and CDR2 YSYEKL come from the germline V gene. In DNA, the CDR3 is TGCGCCAGCAGCTGGACTAGCGGGAAAAACACCGGGGAGCTGTTTTTT. Encoded protein: CASSWTSGKNTGELFF.

The chain recombines TRBV18 with TRBJ2-7; D might be TRBD2 (7 bases). Trimming shortened V by 6 bases and J by 2 bases, and 17 bases separated the two germline ends. Germline V CDR1 and CDR2: KGHSH, LQKENI. This CDR3 has 15 amino acids. The CDR3 coding sequence is TGTGCCAGCTCTCCGAGGGGGGGTTCCCCCTACGAGCAGTACTTC. Protein sequence: CASSPRGGSPYEQYF. The entire variable domain, with the rest obtained from reference TRBV18 and TRBJ2-7, is as follows: NAGVMQNPRHLVRRRGQEARLRCSPMKGHSHVYWYRQLPEEGLKFMVYLQKENIIDESGMPKERFSAEFPKEGPSILRIQQVVRGDSAAYFCASSPRGGSPYEQYFGPGTRLTVT.

The CDR3 DNA reads TGTGCCAGCAGCTTTTCCCAGGGGGCGTCTTCTTTCTTT. Its translation is CASSFSQGASSFF. The rearrangement links TRBV7-3 to TRBJ1-1; 8 nucleotides agree with TRBD1. The CDR3 is made up of 13 amino acids. Germline-derived CDR1 and CDR2 are SGHTA and FQGTGA. J lost 12 bases, V lost 3 bases, and 9 bases had no gene match.

This clone qualifies as medium-sized (0.01 to 0.1%). This sequence joins TRBV2 and TRBJ2-7; possibly TRBD2 for D (6 bases). The length of the CDR3 is 12 residues. The V end lost 7 bases, the J end lost 0 bases, and 7 bases lay between the germline ends. Germline assignment: CDR1 SNHLY and CDR2 FYNNEI. Written as DNA, the CDR3 is TGTGCCAGCACGGGGGACTCCTACGAGCAGTACTTC. This gives the protein CASTGDSYEQYF.